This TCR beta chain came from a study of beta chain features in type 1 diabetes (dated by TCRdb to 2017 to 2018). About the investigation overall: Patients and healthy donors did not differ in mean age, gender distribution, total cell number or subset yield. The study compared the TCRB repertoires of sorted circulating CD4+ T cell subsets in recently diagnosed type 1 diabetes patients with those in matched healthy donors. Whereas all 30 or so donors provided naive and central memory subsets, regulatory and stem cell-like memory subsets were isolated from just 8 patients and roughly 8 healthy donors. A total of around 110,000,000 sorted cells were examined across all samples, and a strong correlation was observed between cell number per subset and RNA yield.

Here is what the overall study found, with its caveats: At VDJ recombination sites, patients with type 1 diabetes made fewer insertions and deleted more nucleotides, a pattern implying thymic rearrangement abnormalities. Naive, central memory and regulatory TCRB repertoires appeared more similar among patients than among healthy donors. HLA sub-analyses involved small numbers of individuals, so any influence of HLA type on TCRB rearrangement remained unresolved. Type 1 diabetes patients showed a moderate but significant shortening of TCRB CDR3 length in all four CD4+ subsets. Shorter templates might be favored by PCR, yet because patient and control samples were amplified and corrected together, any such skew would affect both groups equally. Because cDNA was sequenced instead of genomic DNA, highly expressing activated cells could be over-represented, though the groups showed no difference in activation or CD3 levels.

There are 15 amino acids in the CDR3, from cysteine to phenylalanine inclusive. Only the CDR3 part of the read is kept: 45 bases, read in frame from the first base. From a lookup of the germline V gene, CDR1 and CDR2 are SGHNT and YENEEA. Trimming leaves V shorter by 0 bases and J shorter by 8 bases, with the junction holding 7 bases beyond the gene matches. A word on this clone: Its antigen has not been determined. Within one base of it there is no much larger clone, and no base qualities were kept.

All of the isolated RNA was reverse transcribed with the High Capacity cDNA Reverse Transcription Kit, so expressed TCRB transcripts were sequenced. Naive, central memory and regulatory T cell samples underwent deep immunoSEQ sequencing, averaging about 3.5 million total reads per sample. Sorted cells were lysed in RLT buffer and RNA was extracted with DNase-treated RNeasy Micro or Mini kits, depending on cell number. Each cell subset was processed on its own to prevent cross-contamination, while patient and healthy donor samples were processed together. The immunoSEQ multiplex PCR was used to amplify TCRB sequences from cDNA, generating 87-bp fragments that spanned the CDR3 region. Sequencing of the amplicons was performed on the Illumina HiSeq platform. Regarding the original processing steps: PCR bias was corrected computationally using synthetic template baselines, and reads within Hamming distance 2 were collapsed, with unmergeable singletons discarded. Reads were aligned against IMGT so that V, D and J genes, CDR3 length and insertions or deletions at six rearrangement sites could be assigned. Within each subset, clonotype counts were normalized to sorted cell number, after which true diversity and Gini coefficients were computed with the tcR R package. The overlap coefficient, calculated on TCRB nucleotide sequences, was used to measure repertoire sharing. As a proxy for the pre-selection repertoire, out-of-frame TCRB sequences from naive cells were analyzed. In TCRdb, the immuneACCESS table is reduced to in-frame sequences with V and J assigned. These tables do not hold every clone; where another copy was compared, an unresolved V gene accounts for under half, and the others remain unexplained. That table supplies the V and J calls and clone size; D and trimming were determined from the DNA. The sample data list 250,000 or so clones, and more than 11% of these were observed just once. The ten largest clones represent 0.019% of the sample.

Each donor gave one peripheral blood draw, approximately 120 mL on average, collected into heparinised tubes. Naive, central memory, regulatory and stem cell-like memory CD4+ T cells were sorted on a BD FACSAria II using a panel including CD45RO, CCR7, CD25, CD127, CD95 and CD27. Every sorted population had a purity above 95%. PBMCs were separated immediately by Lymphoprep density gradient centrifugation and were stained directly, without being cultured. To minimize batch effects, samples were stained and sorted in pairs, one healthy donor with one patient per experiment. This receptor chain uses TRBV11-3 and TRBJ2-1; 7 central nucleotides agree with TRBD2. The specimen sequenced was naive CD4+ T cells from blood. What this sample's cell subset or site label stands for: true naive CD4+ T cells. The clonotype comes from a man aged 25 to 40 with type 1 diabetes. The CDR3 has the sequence CASSLDGSGRDEQFF. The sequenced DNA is TGTGCCAGCAGCTTAGATGGCTCGGGGAGGGATGAGCAGTTCTTC.